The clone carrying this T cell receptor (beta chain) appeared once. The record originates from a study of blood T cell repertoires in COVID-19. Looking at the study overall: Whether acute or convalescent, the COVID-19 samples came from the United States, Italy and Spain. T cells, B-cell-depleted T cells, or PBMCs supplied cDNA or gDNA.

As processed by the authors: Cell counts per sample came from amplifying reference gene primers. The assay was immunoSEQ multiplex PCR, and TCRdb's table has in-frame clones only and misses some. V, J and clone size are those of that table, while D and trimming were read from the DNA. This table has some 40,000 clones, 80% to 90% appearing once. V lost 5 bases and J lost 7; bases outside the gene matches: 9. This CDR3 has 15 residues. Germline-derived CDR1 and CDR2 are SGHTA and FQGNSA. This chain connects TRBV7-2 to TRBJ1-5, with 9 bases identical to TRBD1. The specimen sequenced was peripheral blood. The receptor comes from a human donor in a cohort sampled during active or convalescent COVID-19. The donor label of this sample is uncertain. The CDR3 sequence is CASSLGTGPSQPQHF. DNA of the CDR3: TGTGCCAGCAGCCTTGGGACAGGGCCCAGCCAGCCCCAGCATTTT.